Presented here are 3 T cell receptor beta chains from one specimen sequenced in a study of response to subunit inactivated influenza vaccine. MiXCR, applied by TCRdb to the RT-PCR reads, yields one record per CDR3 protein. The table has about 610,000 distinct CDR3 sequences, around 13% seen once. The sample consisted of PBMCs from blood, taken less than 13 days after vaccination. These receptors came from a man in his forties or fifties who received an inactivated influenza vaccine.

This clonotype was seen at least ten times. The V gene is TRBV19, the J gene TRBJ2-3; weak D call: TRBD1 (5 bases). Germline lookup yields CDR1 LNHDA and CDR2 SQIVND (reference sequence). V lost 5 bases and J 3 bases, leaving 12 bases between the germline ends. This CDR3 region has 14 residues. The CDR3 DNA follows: TGTGCCAGTAGTCTGGGGCGGAGAACAGATACGCAGTATTTT. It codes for CASSLGRRTDTQYF.

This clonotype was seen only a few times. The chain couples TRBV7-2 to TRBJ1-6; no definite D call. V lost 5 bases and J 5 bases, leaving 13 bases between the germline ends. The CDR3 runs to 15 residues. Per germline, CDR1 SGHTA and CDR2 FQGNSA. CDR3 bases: TGTGCCAGCAGCCCCCGGGCAACAAATAATTCACCCCTCCACTTT. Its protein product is CASSPRATNNSPLHF.

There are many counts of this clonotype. DNA of the CDR3: TGTGCCAGCAGCTTAGTGACAGGATCCGAGCAGTACTTC. Amino acid sequence: CASSLVTGSEQYF. The chain employs TRBV3-1 and TRBJ2-7; perhaps TRBD1 as D (6 bases). Germline V gives CDR1 LGHDT, CDR2 YNNKEL (reference sequence). V was clipped by 5 bases and J by 6 bases, with 14 bases between them. The CDR3 length is 13 residues.